This T cell receptor (beta chain) was recorded in a study of T cells after yellow fever vaccination (dated by TCRdb to the late 2010s). About the full investigation: Libraries from fractions with low cell numbers were prepared with the SMART-Seq v4 Ultra Low Input RNA kit. To follow T-cell clones before and after both primary and booster YFV17D yellow fever vaccination, bulk TCR alpha and beta repertoires underwent longitudinal sequencing. Two healthy male donors made up the cohort, one aged 18 to 30 years and the other aged 30 to 39 years. Blood samples were taken at several timepoints before and after primary and secondary immunization, and bulk PBMC replicates and cell subsets were isolated. Broad study findings and their caveats: After the booster, most of the clones that had expanded following primary vaccination were detected again (just under 97% of CD4 and 80% to 90% of CD8), which suggests that memory was broadly maintained. The secondary T-cell response was weaker than the primary response but faster, peaking on day 5 instead of day 15. The study included only two donors, which limits how far the findings can be generalized. Computational filtering was required because FACS-sorted repertoires could contain abundant contaminating clonotypes from the bulk population. A small fraction of clonotypes appeared in both the CD4 and CD8 compartments, likely as a result of convergent recombination.

The intended sense of this specimen's treatment or condition label: live attenuated yellow fever vaccine strain. At every blood-draw timepoint, two biological replicates of bulk PBMCs were collected. A standard Ficoll-Paque protocol was used to isolate PBMCs from peripheral blood. RNA was extracted with TriZol from bulk PBMCs, CD4 and CD8 fractions, and dextramer-positive and dextramer-negative fractions. Looking up the germline V gene yields CDR1 SGDLS and CDR2 YYNGEE. Unmatched junction bases come to 10, with V trimmed by 3 bases and J by 5 bases. Inclusive of the bounding cysteine and phenylalanine, the CDR3 is 15 residues long. The CDR3 DNA has 45 bases and is translated from base 1. Points on this clonotype: Its antigen is not yet known. No qualities accompany the bases; no much larger clone lies one base away.

TCR cDNA was synthesized by 5'RACE template switching, which introduced a universal primer site and unique molecular identifiers. Priming for cDNA synthesis came from both the TCR alpha and TCR beta constant segments. Libraries were amplified in two PCR steps, with sample barcodes and sequencing adapters added in the second step. Sequencing of libraries was done on Illumina HiSeq 2500 (2x100 bp) or NovaSeq (2x150 bp). The study's processing was this. MIGEC handled demultiplexing of reads and collapsing into UMI consensus sequences, while MiXCR performed V(D)J alignment. Using edgeR on replicate PBMC samples, clonotypes were called vaccine-responding if FDR was below 0.01 and the log2 fold change was above 5 up to day 15. Bulk clonotypes were assigned CD4 or CD8 identity according to which sequenced CD4 or CD8 repertoire held them at higher abundance. In TCRdb, the public reads were trimmed at Q25 with fastp and aligned with MiXCR, with productive beta chains retained. Rows are combined by CDR3 protein, so each entry shows the most common genes and DNA. These V and J calls are TCRdb output, not the study's own analysis. The sample records hundreds of thousands of distinct CDR3 sequences, roughly 8.6% of which are singletons. The top ten clonotypes cover around 17% of the sample.

Sequences were derived from PBMCs, sampled more than 35 days after the first yellow fever vaccination. In this chain, TRBV9 is recombined with TRBJ2-7, with 8 bases in between that match TRBD1. The source is a man younger than 30 who received the YFV17D yellow fever vaccine. The sequenced DNA is TGTGCCAGCAGCGCAGCAGGGGGCCATTTCGACGAGCAGTACTTC. Translation gives CASSAAGGHFDEQYF.